This TCR beta chain stems from a study of blood T cell repertoires in COVID-19. Across the whole study: Acute and convalescent COVID-19 samples came from the United States, Italy and Spain.

The cohort comprised adults aged 18 to 89 years residing in about two dozen US areas. Cohort placement rested on clinical history that participants reported themselves. CDR3 length: 14 residues. Germline V gene sequence: CDR1 MNHEY, CDR2 SVGAGI. Trimming took off 6 bases at V and 3 bases at J, with 12 bases between the two ends. Produced via immunoSEQ multiplex PCR; TCRdb's table is partial and in-frame only. This repertoire shows a few hundred thousand clones, roughly 88% found once; its top ten account for approximately 1.2%. The origin of this receptor is a woman between 40 and 50 years old with acute COVID-19. The chain links TRBV6-5 to TRBJ1-5; weak D call: TRBD1 (6 bases). The sequencing input was PBMCs or T cells enriched from blood (not recorded which). The CDR3 DNA is TGTGCCAGCAGCATGGACAGATTCAATCAGCCCCAGCATTTT. The encoded protein is CASSMDRFNQPQHF.